This TCR beta chain was identified during a study of T cells in Graves' hyperthyroidism and ophthalmopathy. Regarding the study as a whole: Model-based prediction identified ophthalmopathy a median about 6 months prior to its onset. Most clonotypes expanded in the thyroid (above 0.001) were also present in blood.

This CDR3 has 17 amino acids. CDR1 is KGHSH and CDR2 is LQKENI in the germline V gene. Exclusion of patients followed from uncontrolled infection, other autoimmune disease, pregnancy or lactation. On this clonotype: Antigen: not known. A read error may explain this, as a much larger clone is one base away.

TCR beta CDR3 regions were amplified from RNA. With the HTBI primer set, the TCR CDR3 went through a first round of RT-PCR. TCRdb itself ran the multiplex PCR reads through MiXCR, one entry per CDR3 protein. The table has approximately 600,000 distinct CDR3 sequences, about 15% seen once. The chain recombines TRBV18 with TRBJ2-2; no reliable D call. The source material was blood. The clonotype comes from a woman in her thirties with Graves' hyperthyroidism that later progressed to Graves' ophthalmopathy. The CDR3 loop reads CDSSPRLPSSGTGELFF. CDR3 in DNA: TGTGACAGCTCACCAAGGCTTCCTTCGAGTGGAACCGGGGAGCTGTTTTTT.